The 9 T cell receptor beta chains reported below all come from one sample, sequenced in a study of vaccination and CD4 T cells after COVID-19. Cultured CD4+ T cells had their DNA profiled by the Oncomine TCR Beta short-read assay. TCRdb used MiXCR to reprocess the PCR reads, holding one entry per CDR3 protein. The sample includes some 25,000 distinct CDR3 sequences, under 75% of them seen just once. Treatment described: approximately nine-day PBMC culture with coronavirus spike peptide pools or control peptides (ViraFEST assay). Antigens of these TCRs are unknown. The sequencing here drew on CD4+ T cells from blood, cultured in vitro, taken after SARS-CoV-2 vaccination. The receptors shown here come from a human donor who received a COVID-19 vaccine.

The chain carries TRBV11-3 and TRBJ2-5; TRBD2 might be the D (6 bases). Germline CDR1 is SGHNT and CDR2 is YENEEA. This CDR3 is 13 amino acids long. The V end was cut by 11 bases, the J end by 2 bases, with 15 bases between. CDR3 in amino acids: CAGRRGDQETQYF. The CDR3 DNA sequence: TGTGCCGGGAGGAGGGGAGATCAAGAGACCCAGTACTTC.

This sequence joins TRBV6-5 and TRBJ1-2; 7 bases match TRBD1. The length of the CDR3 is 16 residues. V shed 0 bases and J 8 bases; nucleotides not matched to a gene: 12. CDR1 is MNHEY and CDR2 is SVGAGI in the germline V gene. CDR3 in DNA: TGTGCCAGCAGTTACTCGGGGACAGCCCCTCTCTACGGCTACACCTTC. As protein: CASSYSGTAPLYGYTF.

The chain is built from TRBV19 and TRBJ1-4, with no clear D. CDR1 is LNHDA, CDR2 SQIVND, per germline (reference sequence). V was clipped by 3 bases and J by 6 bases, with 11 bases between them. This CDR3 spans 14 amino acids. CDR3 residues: CASSIQTKYEKLFF. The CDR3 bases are TGTGCCAGTAGTATCCAGACCAAATATGAAAAACTGTTTTTT.

DNA for the CDR3: TGTGCCAGCAGACGACAGGGATCCTTAAACACCGGGGAGCTGTTTTTT. It is translated as CASRRQGSLNTGELFF. The rearrangement uses TRBV7-8 and TRBJ2-2; 7 positions agree with TRBD1. The ends lost 6 bases at V and 2 bases at J; junction bases unmatched: 9. Germline lookup yields CDR1 SGHVS and CDR2 FQNEAQ. The CDR3 has 16 residues.

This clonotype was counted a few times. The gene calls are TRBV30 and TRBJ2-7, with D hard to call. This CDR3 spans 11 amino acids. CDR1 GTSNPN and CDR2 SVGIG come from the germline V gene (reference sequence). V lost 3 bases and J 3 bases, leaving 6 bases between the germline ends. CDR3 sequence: CAWRLRYEQYF. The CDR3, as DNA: TGTGCCTGGAGACTCCGCTACGAGCAGTACTTC.

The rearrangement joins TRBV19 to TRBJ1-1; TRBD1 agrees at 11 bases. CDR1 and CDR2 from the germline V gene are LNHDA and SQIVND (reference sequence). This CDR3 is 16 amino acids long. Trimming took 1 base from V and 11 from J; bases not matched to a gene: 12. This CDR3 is CASSIASGTGGLRAFF. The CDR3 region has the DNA TGTGCCAGTAGTATAGCCTCCGGGACAGGGGGGCTGAGGGCTTTCTTT.

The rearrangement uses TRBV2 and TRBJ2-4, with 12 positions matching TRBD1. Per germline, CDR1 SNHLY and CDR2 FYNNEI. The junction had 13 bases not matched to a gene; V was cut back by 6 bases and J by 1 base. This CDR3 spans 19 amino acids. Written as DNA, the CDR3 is TGTGCCAGCAGCCCTCCTGGGACAGGGGGCAATTCGGCCAAAAACATTCAGTACTTC. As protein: CASSPPGTGGNSAKNIQYF.

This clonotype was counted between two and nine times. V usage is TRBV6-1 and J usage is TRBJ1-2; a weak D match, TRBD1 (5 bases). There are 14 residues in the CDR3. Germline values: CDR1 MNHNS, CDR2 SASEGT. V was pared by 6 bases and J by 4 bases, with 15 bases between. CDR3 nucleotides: TGTGCCAGCAGCACCTCCGGGACTCGCTATGGCTACACCTTC. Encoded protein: CASSTSGTRYGYTF.

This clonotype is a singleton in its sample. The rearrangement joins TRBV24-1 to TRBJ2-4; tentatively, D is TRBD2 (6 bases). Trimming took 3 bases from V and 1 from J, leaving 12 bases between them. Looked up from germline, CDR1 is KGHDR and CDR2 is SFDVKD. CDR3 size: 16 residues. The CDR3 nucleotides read TGTGCCACCAGTGATCGGCAGGAGGGCGCCAAAAACATTCAGTACTTC. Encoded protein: CATSDRQEGAKNIQYF.